The clone carrying this T cell receptor beta chain has at least ten counts. What it binds is unknown. Trimming pared 0 bases from V and 8 bases from J, leaving 10 bases between. Germline loops: CDR1 SGHDN, CDR2 FVKESK. The CDR3 is 13 amino acids. The data derive from a study of Graves' ophthalmopathy and Graves' hyperthyroidism. Amplified TCR beta CDR3 regions were obtained using RNA transcripts as template. Second-round multiplex PCR followed a first-round RT-PCR using HTBI primers. TCRdb itself ran the multiplex PCR reads through MiXCR, one entry per CDR3 protein. There are some 350,000 distinct CDR3 sequences in the sample; approximately 18% occur only once, and 2% to 3% lies in the top ten. Over 18 months of follow-up, stable hyperthyroidism required that no ophthalmopathy appear. Patients were diagnosed from clinical symptoms, serum thyroxine, TRAb, thyroid ultrasound and orbital computed tomography.

Study-wide findings and caveats: Using 13 signatures, a model distinguished ophthalmopathy from stable hyperthyroidism, reaching around 90% sensitivity and roughly 80% specificity.

The TCR originated in an adult woman with stable Graves' hyperthyroidism. Input material: peripheral blood. This sequence joins TRBV14 and TRBJ1-2; D is unclear. The CDR3 DNA reads TGTGCCAGCAGCCAAGAGGCAGGCGGCGGCTACACCTTC. The encoded protein is CASSQEAGGGYTF.